This T cell receptor beta chain was observed in a study of monozygotic twins with inflammatory bowel disease. Study-wide findings and caveats: Relative clonotype sharing with others was diminished in IBD patients versus healthy twins, particularly with disease activity. TCRbeta diversity (inverse Simpson) was lower in IBD patients than in healthy co-twins.

In the case of this clonotype: Its antigen is still unknown.

The CDR3 is 14 residues long. Unfractionated whole blood yielded total RNA, and T cells were not sorted. For each CDR3 protein, TCRdb gives one entry from its re-call of the 5' RACE reads, without DNA. The listing records more than 75,000 distinct CDR3 sequences. Sequenced material: blood. The sequence was obtained from a human donor with ulcerative colitis or Crohn's disease, or a healthy co-twin of an affected twin (not recorded which). This chain connects TRBV12-3 or TRBV12-4 to TRBJ1-1. This chain's CDR3 is CASSLTQTNTEAFF.